The 15 T cell receptor beta chains below all came from one sample that was sequenced in a study of monozygotic twins with inflammatory bowel disease. After re-calling the 5' RACE reads, TCRdb lists one entry per CDR3 protein, DNA absent. The sample data list 330,000 or so distinct CDR3 sequences. Sample: blood. The receptor source for this set is a human donor with ulcerative colitis or Crohn's disease, or a healthy co-twin of an affected twin (not recorded which).

The chain combines TRBV20-1 with TRBJ2-5; TCRdb picks TRBD1, but there is no DNA to check that call. From germline, CDR1 is DFQATT and CDR2 SNEGSKA (reference sequence). This CDR3 has 16 residues. The CDR3 sequence is CSARDAGWTGQETQYF.

This chain uses TRBV10-3 with TRBJ2-5; the TCRdb call, TRBD2, lacks DNA for checking. The CDR3 has 14 amino acids. The germline V gene encodes CDR1 ENHRY and CDR2 SYGVKD. CDR3 region: CAISEGAGGETQYF.

The V call is TRBV12-3 or TRBV12-4, the J call TRBJ2-7. The CDR3 covers 11 residues. CDR3 region: CASGILYEQYF.

J is TRBJ2-1 and V is TRBV4-3. The germline V gene has CDR1 LGHNA and CDR2 YSLEER. CDR3 length: 12 residues. The CDR3 sequence: CASSQDRYEQFF.

This chain connects TRBV10-3 to TRBJ2-3; the TCRdb D gene call, TRBD1, has no DNA to confirm it. From germline, CDR1 is ENHRY and CDR2 SYGVKD. The CDR3 length is 14 residues. The CDR3 is CSISESRQGDTQYF.

This chain connects TRBV7-9 to TRBJ2-1; TCRdb's D call of TRBD2 is untestable without DNA. Germline V gene data show CDR1 as SEHNR and CDR2 as FQNEAQ (reference sequence). The CDR3 covers 16 residues. Here the CDR3 reads CASKRGAGGPLNEQFF.

The V and J genes are TRBV2 and TRBJ2-2. CDR3 length: 12 amino acids. Germline V lookup: CDR1 SNHLY, CDR2 FYNNEI. The CDR3 protein is CASQGQLFELFF.

This chain joins TRBV5-1 and TRBJ1-6. CDR3 length: 14 amino acids. CDR1 and CDR2 (germline): SGHRS, YFSETQ. The CDR3 reads CASSLVETNSPLHF.

The V call is TRBV20-1, the J call TRBJ2-3; the TCRdb call, TRBD2, lacks DNA for checking. The CDR3 totals 15 residues. Germline values: CDR1 DFQATT, CDR2 SNEGSKA (reference sequence). The CDR3 spells CSARVAGGVGNTQYF.

V is TRBV6-6 and J is TRBJ1-5; the TRBD1 assignment by TCRdb is unverifiable without DNA. CDR1 and CDR2 (germline): MNHNY, SVGAGI (reference sequence). The CDR3 sequence is 11 residues long. The CDR3 loop reads CASSRDKPQHF.

V usage is TRBV28 and J usage is TRBJ2-3; with no DNA, the TCRdb D assignment of TRBD1 cannot be verified. Germline V lookup: CDR1 MDHEN, CDR2 SYDVKM. The length of the CDR3 is 18 residues. The CDR3 loop reads CASSPFFPRDRSTDTQYF. The variable domain in full, with the rest retrieved from reference TRBV28 and TRBJ2-3, is DVKVTQSSRYLVKRTGEKVFLECVQDMDHENMFWYRQDPGLGLRLIYFSYDVKMKEKGDIPEGYSVSREKKERFSLILESASTNQTSMYLCASSPFFPRDRSTDTQYFGPGTRLTVL.

The chain uses TRBV7-9 and TRBJ2-3; the TCRdb call, TRBD1, lacks DNA for checking. The CDR3 runs to 15 residues. CDR1 and CDR2 from the germline V gene are SEHNR and FQNEAQ (reference sequence). CDR3: CASSPDRVRTVTQYF. Variable domain in full (rest from reference TRBV7-9 and TRBJ2-3): DTGVSQNPRHKITKRGQNVTFRCDPISEHNRLYWYRQTLGQGPEFLTYFQNEAQLEKSRLLSDRFSAERPKGSFSTLEIQRTEQGDSAMYLCASSPDRVRTVTQYFGPGTRLTVL.

This sequence joins TRBV29-1 and TRBJ2-3. The CDR3 runs 13 residues. CDR1 is SQVTM and CDR2 is ANQGSEA in the germline V gene. CDR3: CSVDYSKTDTQYF.

CDR3: CASSPGTANFYGYTF. This rearrangement joins TRBV12-3 or TRBV12-4 to TRBJ1-2; TCRdb's D call, TRBD1, is unchecked because there is no DNA. There are 15 residues in the CDR3.

This chain connects TRBV24-1 to TRBJ2-1; the TCRdb D gene call, TRBD1, has no DNA to confirm it. Germline CDR1 reads KGHDR; CDR2 reads SFDVKD. The CDR3 loop spans 18 amino acids. The CDR3 loop is CATSDPGGTSAGGHEQFF.